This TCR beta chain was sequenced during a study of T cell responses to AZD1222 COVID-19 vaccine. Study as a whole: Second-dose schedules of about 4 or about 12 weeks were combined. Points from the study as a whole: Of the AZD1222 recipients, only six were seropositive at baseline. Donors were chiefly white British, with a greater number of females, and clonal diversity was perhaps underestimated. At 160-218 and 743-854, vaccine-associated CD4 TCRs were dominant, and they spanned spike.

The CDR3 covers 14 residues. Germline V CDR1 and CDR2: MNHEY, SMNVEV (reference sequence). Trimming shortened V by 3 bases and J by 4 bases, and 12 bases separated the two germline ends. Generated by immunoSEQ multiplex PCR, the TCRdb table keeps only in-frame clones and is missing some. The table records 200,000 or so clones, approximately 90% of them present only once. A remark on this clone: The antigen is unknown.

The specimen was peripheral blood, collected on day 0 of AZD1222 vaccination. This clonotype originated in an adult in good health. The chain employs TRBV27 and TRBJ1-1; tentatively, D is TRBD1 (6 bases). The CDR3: CASSFQGYVTEAFF. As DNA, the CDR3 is TGTGCCAGCAGTTTCCAGGGGTACGTCACTGAAGCTTTCTTT.